The sequence of this TCR beta chain was determined in a study of T-cell reconstitution after alpha-beta-depleted transplantation in children. Study-wide points: The authors attributed T-cell counts and diversity one year after transplant mostly to newly produced T cells. Two months or so post-transplant, alpha-beta T cells reportedly derived from several hundred expanded graft clones. Recipient T cells and thymic progenitors that survived were the source of the high TCRbeta diversity seen at day 60 in some patients.

The TCRbeta library incorporated unique molecular identifiers. Each CDR3 protein gets one entry after TCRdb re-called the PCR reads with MiXCR. The sample lists hundreds of thousands of distinct CDR3 sequences, approximately 15% occurring once. Per the germline V gene, CDR1 is LGHDT and CDR2 is YNNKEL (reference sequence). The junction had 18 bases not matched to a gene; V was cut back by 10 bases and J by 0 bases. The length of the CDR3 is 18 residues. On this clonotype: Its antigen remains unidentified.

The TCR was taken from a male patient between 5 and 17 years old who had a stem cell transplant for acute lymphoblastic leukemia, so the T cells may come from the graft donor. Specimen: PBMCs, mostly from graft donor cells, collected 360 days after TCRalphabeta/CD19-depleted stem cell transplant. V usage is TRBV3-1 and J usage is TRBJ2-1; 7 nucleotides match TRBD2. As DNA, the CDR3 is TGTGCCATCTGTCCATTCGGGAGGACACTGAGCTCCTACAATGAGCAGTTCTTC. Its protein product is CAICPFGRTLSSYNEQFF.